The following is a T cell receptor beta chain sequence with its context. This sample is part of a study of blood T cell repertoires in COVID-19. On the study more broadly: Sources were T cells, B-cell-depleted T cells, or PBMCs; the material itself was cDNA or gDNA.

Authors' analysis steps: Amplifying reference gene primers gave estimates of nucleated cell counts. TCRdb's table, derived via immunoSEQ multiplex PCR, lists solely in-frame clones and lacks some. V, J and clone size reflect that table, while D and trimming were determined from the DNA. Of 150,000 to 200,000 clones listed, approximately 79% are singletons. The V end lost 3 bases, the J end lost 2 bases, and 9 bases lay between the germline ends. Germline V CDR1 and CDR2: SGHNT, YENEEA. The CDR3 length is 14 residues. The sequence was collected from a man aged 60-69 years with active or convalescent COVID-19. V and J are TRBV11-3 and TRBJ2-3; weak D call: TRBD2 (6 bases). Sequencing was performed on peripheral blood. Here the CDR3 DNA reads TGTGCCAGCAGCTTTCGGGGGAACACAGATACGCAGTATTTT. It specifies CASSFRGNTDTQYF.